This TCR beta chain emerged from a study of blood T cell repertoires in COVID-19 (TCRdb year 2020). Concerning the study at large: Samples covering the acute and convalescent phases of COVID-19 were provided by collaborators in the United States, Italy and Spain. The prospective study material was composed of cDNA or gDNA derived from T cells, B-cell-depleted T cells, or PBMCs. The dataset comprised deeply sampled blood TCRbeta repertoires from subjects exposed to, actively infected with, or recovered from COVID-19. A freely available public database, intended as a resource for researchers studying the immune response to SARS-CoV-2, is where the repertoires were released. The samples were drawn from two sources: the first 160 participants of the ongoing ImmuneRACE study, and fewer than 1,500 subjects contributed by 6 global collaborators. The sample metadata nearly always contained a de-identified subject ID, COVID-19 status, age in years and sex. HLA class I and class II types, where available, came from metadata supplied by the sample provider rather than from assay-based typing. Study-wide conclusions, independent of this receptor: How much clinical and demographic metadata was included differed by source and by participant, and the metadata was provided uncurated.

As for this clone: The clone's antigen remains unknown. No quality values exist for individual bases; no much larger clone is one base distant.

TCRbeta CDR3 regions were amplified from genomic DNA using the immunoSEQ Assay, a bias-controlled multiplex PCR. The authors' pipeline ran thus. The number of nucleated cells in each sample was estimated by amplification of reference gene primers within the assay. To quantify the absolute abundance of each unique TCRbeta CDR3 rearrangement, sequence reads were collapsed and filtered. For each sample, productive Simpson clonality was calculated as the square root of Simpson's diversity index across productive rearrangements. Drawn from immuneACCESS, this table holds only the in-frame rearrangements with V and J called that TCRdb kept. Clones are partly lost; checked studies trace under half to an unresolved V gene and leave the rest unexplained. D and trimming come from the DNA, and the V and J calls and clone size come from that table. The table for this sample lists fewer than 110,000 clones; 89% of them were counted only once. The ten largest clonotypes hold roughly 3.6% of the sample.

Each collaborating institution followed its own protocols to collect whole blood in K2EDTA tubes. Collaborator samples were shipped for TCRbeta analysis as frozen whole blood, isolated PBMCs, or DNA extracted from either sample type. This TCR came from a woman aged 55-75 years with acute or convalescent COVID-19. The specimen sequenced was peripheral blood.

The CDR3 protein sequence reads: CSVGRSGSETGELFF. The DNA sequence is TGCAGCGTTGGGAGAAGCGGGAGCGAAACCGGGGAGCTGTTTTTT. The chain is assembled from TRBV29-1 and TRBJ2-2, with TRBD2 identical over 8 junction bases. V is cut back by 4 bases and J by 5 bases, with 9 bases in the junction unmatched. The cysteine opens and the phenylalanine closes a CDR3 of 15 amino acids. Kept here is only the CDR3 DNA, which spans 45 bases and is read in frame from base 1. Via the germline V gene, CDR1 is SQVTM and CDR2 ANQGSEA.